This T cell receptor (beta chain) was identified during a study of OX40 agonist ivuxolimab in advanced cancers. Assay used: immunoSEQ multiplex PCR; TCRdb lists only in-frame clones, some missing. The sample shows roughly 63,000 clones, 86% of them seen only once. Germline values: CDR1 SGHDT, CDR2 YYEEEE. The CDR3 contains 14 residues. Trimming cost V 1 base and J 3 bases, with 7 bases left between them. The V call is TRBV5-6, the J call TRBJ1-4; D unclear. The sequence was collected from an adult with an advanced solid tumor such as melanoma, head and neck, liver or kidney cancer. The starting material was CD4+ or CD8+ T cells sorted from blood, obtained in a trial of the OX40 agonist ivuxolimab. The CDR3 loop reads CASSLPVANEKLFF. CDR3 sequence (DNA): TGTGCCAGCAGCTTGCCAGTGGCTAATGAAAAACTGTTTTTT.